This TCR beta chain was sequenced for a study of beta chain features in type 1 diabetes. On the study more broadly: Patients shared similar age, gender and cell yields with healthy donors.

The isolated RNA, all of it, was reverse transcribed, so expressed TCRB transcripts were what got sequenced. Produced via immunoSEQ multiplex PCR; TCRdb's table is partial and in-frame only. The sample holds 600,000 to 700,000 clones; roughly an eighth are singletons and the top ten take less than 0.025%. Sort purity for all populations was recorded as exceeding 98%. Germline-derived CDR1 and CDR2 are LGHNA and YNFKEQ. CDR3 size: 15 residues. Unmatched junction bases numbered 3, after V lost 0 bases and J lost 3 bases. This clone has more than one count but fewer than ten. Its antigen is not identified. The study's findings and limits: In all four CD4+ subsets, TCRB CDR3 length was significantly, moderately reduced in type 1 diabetes. cDNA-based reads could over-represent cells with high TCR expression. Lower insertion and higher deletion counts appeared at VDJ junctions in type 1 diabetes patients.

Material for sequencing was naive CD4+ T cells from blood. The source is a man aged 18 to 29 with type 1 diabetes. J is TRBJ2-5 and V is TRBV4-2, with 8 positions matching TRBD2. The CDR3 region has the DNA TGTGCCAGCAGCCAAGATTTACTAGCGGAAGAGACCCAGTACTTC. This sequence encodes CASSQDLLAEETQYF.